The 24 T cell receptor beta chains below all came from one sample that was sequenced in a study of early T cells in non-severe SARS-CoV-2 infection. A single record per CDR3 protein comes from TCRdb applying MiXCR to the 5' RACE reads. The sample gives tens of thousands of distinct CDR3 sequences, roughly 4% of which show up once; less than 4% is in the top ten. Sequencing was performed on whole blood. The origin of the receptors is an adult who was a healthcare worker with PCR-confirmed SARS-CoV-2 infection or an uninfected control (not recorded which).

This clonotype was counted ten times or more. The gene calls are TRBV11-2 and TRBJ2-5; the D gene could be TRBD1 or TRBD2 (6 bases each). This CDR3 has 17 amino acids. CDR1 and CDR2 (germline): SGHAT, FQNNGV. Between the trimmed V and J ends, which lost 5 bases and 3 bases, there was a span of 22 bases. The CDR3: CASSLPRGGLREETQYF. In DNA form, the CDR3 reads TGTGCCAGCAGCCTCCCGAGAGGGGGGCTGAGAGAAGAGACCCAGTACTTC.

This clonotype was counted at least ten times. The CDR3 region is CASSLAFDEQFF. Written as DNA, the CDR3 is TGTGCCAGCAGCTTAGCGTTTGATGAGCAGTTCTTC. The chain combines TRBV7-9 with TRBJ2-1; D uncertain. The CDR3 is 12 amino acids. The ends were cut back, 0 bases at V and 8 bases at J, with 5 bases in the middle. Germline V CDR1 and CDR2: SEHNR, FQNEAQ (reference sequence).

The V and J genes are TRBV24-1 and TRBJ2-1; D not resolved. This CDR3 has 15 residues. In germline, CDR1 is KGHDR, CDR2 SFDVKD. Between the trimmed V and J ends, which lost 5 bases and 6 bases, there was a span of 16 bases. The CDR3 loop is CATSVPIAGVNEQFF. Written as DNA, the CDR3 is TGTGCCACCAGTGTTCCCATTGCTGGGGTCAATGAGCAGTTCTTC.

The sample holds many counts of this clonotype. The chain is built from TRBV11-2 and TRBJ1-1; no clear D gene. Germline values: CDR1 SGHAT, CDR2 FQNNGV. Trimming pared 2 bases from V and 1 base from J, leaving 8 bases between. The length of the CDR3 is 14 residues. In nucleotides, the CDR3 is TGTGCCAGCAGCTTAAAGGTCCAGAACACTGAAGCTTTCTTT. Translated: CASSLKVQNTEAFF. Full variable domain (remainder filled in from reference TRBV11-2 and TRBJ1-1): EAGVAQSPRYKIIEKRQSVAFWCNPISGHATLYWYQQILGQGPKLLIQFQNNGVVDDSQLPKDRFSAERLKGVDSTLKIQPAKLEDSAVYLCASSLKVQNTEAFFGQGTRLTVV.

This chain connects TRBV11-2 to TRBJ2-1; D may be TRBD2 (6 bases). The CDR3 length is 15 residues. V lost 5 bases and J lost 4, with 15 bases in between. In germline, CDR1 is SGHAT, CDR2 FQNNGV. The CDR3 DNA reads TGTGCCAGCAGCCCCCGGACTACTTTATACAATGAGCAGTTCTTC. This encodes CASSPRTTLYNEQFF.

This clonotype was counted ten times or more. This rearrangement joins TRBV6-6 to TRBJ1-2, with 10 bases matching TRBD1. With 5 bases clipped from V and 4 bases from J, the junction kept 10 bases outside the gene matches. This CDR3 spans 16 amino acids. CDR1 and CDR2 (germline): MNHNY, SVGAGI (reference sequence). CDR3 in amino acids: CASSPLGTGVIYGYTF. The CDR3 DNA sequence: TGTGCCAGCAGTCCACTAGGGACAGGGGTGATCTATGGCTACACCTTC.

There are many counts of this clonotype. This chain joins TRBV5-6 and TRBJ1-2; possible D gene TRBD1, 5 bases. The V gene's germline CDR1 is SGHDT and CDR2 YYEEEE. CDR3 length: 14 residues. The V end was cut by 3 bases, the J end by 5 bases, with 14 bases between. CDR3 in amino acids: CASSSRPGTYGYTF. CDR3 nucleotide sequence: TGTGCCAGCAGCTCCAGACCAGGGACGTATGGCTACACCTTC.

In DNA, the CDR3 is TGTGCCAGCACGGGACCCTTCTACGAGCAGTACTTC. Its translation: CASTGPFYEQYF. The chain employs TRBV6-2 or TRBV6-3 and TRBJ2-7, with D perhaps TRBD1 or TRBD2 (5 bases each). The V end lost 7 bases, the J end lost 3 bases, and 10 bases lay between the germline ends. Germline lookup yields CDR1 MNHEY and CDR2 SVGEGT. The CDR3 contains 12 residues.

Only one count was recorded for this clonotype. This rearrangement joins TRBV20-1 to TRBJ2-2; D remains ambiguous. V lost 3 bases and J lost 4, with 15 bases in between. The CDR3 runs to 15 residues. Per the germline V gene, CDR1 is DFQATT and CDR2 is SNEGSKA (reference sequence). The CDR3 sequence is CSASLSPVGTGELFF. The DNA of the CDR3 is TGCAGTGCTAGCTTAAGCCCCGTGGGCACCGGGGAGCTGTTTTTT.

This clonotype was observed many times. The chain joins TRBV30 to TRBJ1-1; D remains ambiguous. This CDR3 is 10 amino acids long. The germline V gene encodes CDR1 GTSNPN and CDR2 SVGIG (reference sequence). V was pared by 8 bases and J by 7 bases, with 11 bases between. CDR3 coding DNA: TGTGCCATCGGCCGACGTGAAGCTTTCTTT. It encodes CAIGRREAFF.

This clonotype was seen only a few times. V gene TRBV7-8 combines with J gene TRBJ1-1; perhaps TRBD1 as D (5 bases). Germline V gene data show CDR1 as SGHVS and CDR2 as FQNEAQ. CDR3 length: 16 amino acids. V lost 2 bases and J 4 bases, leaving 17 bases between the germline ends. CDR3 sequence reads: CASSLSRRAASTEAFF. DNA of the CDR3: TGTGCCAGCAGCTTAAGTCGCAGGGCAGCGAGCACTGAAGCTTTCTTT.

In its sample, this clonotype was seen many times. The chain has TRBV20-1 and TRBJ2-2; no clear D gene. The CDR3 is 13 amino acids. In germline, CDR1 is DFQATT, CDR2 SNEGSKA (reference sequence). Trimming removed 1 base from V and 4 bases from J, with 7 bases in between. In nucleotides, the CDR3 is TGCAGTGCTAGAGTGCAGCGCACCGGGGAGCTGTTTTTT. Amino acid sequence: CSARVQRTGELFF.

This clonotype has a count of ten or more. The rearrangement uses TRBV30 and TRBJ2-2; TRBD1 might be the D (5 bases). This CDR3 region has 15 residues. Germline CDR1 is GTSNPN and CDR2 is SVGIG (reference sequence). With 0 bases removed from V and 6 bases from J, the gap between germline ends came to 14 bases. The CDR3 protein is CAWSVRQLGAGELFF. CDR3 DNA sequence: TGTGCCTGGAGTGTACGACAGCTTGGGGCCGGGGAGCTGTTTTTT. The full variable domain, in which reference TRBV30 and TRBJ2-2 provide the parts outside the CDR3, is SQTIHQWPATLVQPVGSPLSLECTVEGTSNPNLYWYRQAAGRGLQLLFYSVGIGQISSEVPQNLSASRPQDRQFILSSKKLLLSDSGFYLCAWSVRQLGAGELFFGEGSRLTVL.

Note on this clonotype: This could be a read error, since a much larger clone is one nucleotide away. V and J are TRBV5-1 and TRBJ2-1, with a weak D call TRBD1 (7 bases). Germline V gene sequence: CDR1 SGHRS, CDR2 YFSETQ. CDR3 size: 13 residues. DNA of the CDR3: TGCACCAGCGTGGCAGGGGGAGGCAATGAGCAGTTCTTC. This sequence encodes CTSVAGGGNEQFF.

This clonotype came up many times. The chain combines TRBV7-2 with TRBJ2-3; possibly TRBD2 for D (6 bases). From germline, CDR1 is SGHTA and CDR2 FQGNSA. CDR3 length: 19 amino acids. V lost 2 bases, J lost 0 bases, and 21 bases lay in between. The chain's CDR3 is CASSLINFGAGTSTDTQYF. The CDR3 DNA sequence: TGTGCCAGCAGCTTAATCAACTTTGGAGCGGGCACTAGCACAGATACGCAGTATTTT.

There are many counts of this clonotype. Here the CDR3 reads CASSQTETGELFF. CDR3 nucleotides: TGCGCCAGCAGCCAGACCGAAACCGGGGAGCTGTTTTTT. The chain is built from TRBV5-1 and TRBJ2-2; the D is unclear. Trimming took 4 bases from V and 5 from J, leaving 9 bases between them. Germline assignment: CDR1 SGHRS and CDR2 YFSETQ. This CDR3 region has 13 residues.

V is TRBV5-4 and J is TRBJ2-2; D is undetermined. The germline V and J ends were trimmed by 0 bases and 6 bases, with 12 bases remaining between them. From germline, CDR1 is SGHNT and CDR2 YYREEE (reference sequence). This CDR3 region has 15 residues. The CDR3 nucleotides read TGTGCCAGCAGCTTGGAATTCTTCGGGTCCGGGGAGCTGTTTTTT. This encodes CASSLEFFGSGELFF. Full variable domain (missing parts from reference TRBV5-4 and TRBJ2-2): ETGVTQSPTHLIKTRGQQVTLRCSSQSGHNTVSWYQQALGQGPQFIFQYYREEENGRGNFPPRFSGLQFPNYSSELNVNALELDDSALYLCASSLEFFGSGELFFGEGSRLTVL.

J is TRBJ2-7 and V is TRBV14, with TRBD2 matching 8 bases. Trimming took 4 bases from V and 3 from J; bases not matched to a gene: 5. Germline V CDR1 and CDR2: SGHDN, FVKESK. The CDR3 runs to 14 residues. In nucleotides, the CDR3 is TGTGCCAGCAGCCCCGGGACTAGAGGCTACGAGCAGTACTTC. It translates to CASSPGTRGYEQYF.

The table lists this clonotype with many counts. The chain couples TRBV28 to TRBJ2-7; D is uncertain. This CDR3 spans 12 amino acids. Germline CDR1 is MDHEN and CDR2 is SYDVKM. V was cut by 4 bases and J by 0 bases, with 4 bases left in between. In DNA form, the CDR3 reads TGTGCCAGCAGTTACCTCTCCTACGAGCAGTACTTC. Amino acid sequence: CASSYLSYEQYF. Complete variable domain (other parts from reference TRBV28 and TRBJ2-7): DVKVTQSSRYLVKRTGEKVFLECVQDMDHENMFWYRQDPGLGLRLIYFSYDVKMKEKGDIPEGYSVSREKKERFSLILESASTNQTSMYLCASSYLSYEQYFGPGTRLTVT.

This clonotype was recorded at least ten times. CDR3 residues: CASSLRGGARNEQFF. In nucleotides, the CDR3 is TGTGCCAGCAGCTTGAGAGGGGGGGCCAGAAATGAGCAGTTCTTC. The chain recombines TRBV7-3 with TRBJ2-1; possible D gene TRBD2, 7 bases. CDR1 is SGHTA and CDR2 is FQGTGA in the germline V gene. The CDR3 contains 15 residues. V lost 3 bases, J lost 7 bases, and 16 bases lay in between.

This clonotype has at least ten counts. The chain joins TRBV12-3 or TRBV12-4 to TRBJ2-1; TRBD1 might be the D (6 bases). Trimming shortened V by 5 bases and J by 6 bases, and 14 bases separated the two germline ends. The CDR3 sequence is 14 residues long. CDR3 in DNA: TGTGCCAGCAGTCCCGTCAGGGGAAGCAATGAGCAGTTCTTC. Translation: CASSPVRGSNEQFF.

There are many counts of this clonotype. J is TRBJ1-1 and V is TRBV29-1, with 9 bases lining up with TRBD1. This CDR3 region has 14 residues. Germline V gives CDR1 SQVTM, CDR2 ANQGSEA. V gave up 5 bases and J gave up 5 bases; unmatched junction bases: 9. The CDR3 here is CSVRGTGFGTEAFF. Here the CDR3 DNA reads TGCAGCGTTAGGGGGACAGGGTTCGGGACTGAAGCTTTCTTT.

This clonotype was detected many times. The rearrangement uses TRBV11-2 and TRBJ1-5, with TRBD1 as a possible D gene (5 bases). V shed 0 bases and J shed 5 bases, with 20 bases lying between them. The CDR3 has 18 residues. Germline CDR1 SGHAT, CDR2 FQNNGV. The CDR3 loop reads CASSLDPIGHSPDQPQHF. In DNA, the CDR3 is TGTGCCAGCAGCTTAGATCCCATCGGACACTCGCCAGATCAGCCCCAGCATTTT.

This clonotype came up many times. The chain is built from TRBV30 and TRBJ2-6, with D perhaps matching TRBD1 or TRBD2 (7 bases each). This CDR3 contains 15 residues. V lost 2 bases, J lost 5 bases, and 13 bases lay in between. The germline V gene has CDR1 GTSNPN and CDR2 SVGIG (reference sequence). CDR3 region: CAWSPQGGRANVLTF. CDR3 bases: TGTGCCTGGAGTCCCCAGGGGGGGCGGGCCAACGTCCTGACTTTC.